This T cell receptor beta chain was recovered during a study of T cells in Graves' hyperthyroidism and ophthalmopathy. CDR3 size: 16 residues. Losses at the gene ends were 1 base for V and 2 bases for J; bases not matched to a gene: 2. This clonotype was counted many times. TCR beta CDR3 region amplification was performed from RNA transcripts. The TCR CDR3 was amplified in a first-round RT-PCR using the HTBI primer set. TCRdb used MiXCR to reprocess the multiplex PCR reads, holding one entry per CDR3 protein. Seen here are under 400,000 distinct CDR3 sequences, roughly 18% observed once, and the top ten hold under 55%. The definition of stable Graves' hyperthyroidism was no ophthalmopathy progression within 18 months. Exclusion criteria comprised uncontrolled infection, other autoimmune disease, pregnancy or lactation. Using more than 8 ml of fresh peripheral blood, PBMCs were prepared.

The chain employs TRBV12-3 or TRBV12-4 and TRBJ2-1, with 10 bases fitting TRBD2. The source material was blood. The source of this sequence is a woman aged 50 to 60 with Graves' hyperthyroidism. The CDR3 DNA reads as TGTGCCAGCAGTTTAGAGCGGGGGGGGACCTACAATGAGCAGTTCTTC. Translating it yields CASSLERGGTYNEQFF.